This T cell receptor (beta chain) was profiled in a study of T cell changes during pregnancy in multiple sclerosis. Assay: immunoSEQ multiplex PCR; the TCRdb copy retains only in-frame clones and omits some. The sample lists 38,000 or so clones; about 91% were seen once. Between the trimmed V and J ends, which lost 1 base and 5 bases, there was a span of 14 bases. The CDR3 runs to 15 residues. Germline V gene sequence: CDR1 SGHVS, CDR2 FNYEAQ. This chain joins TRBV7-6 and TRBJ2-5; perhaps TRBD1 as D (5 bases). The sample here was CD8+ T cells from peripheral blood mononuclear cells, taken before pregnancy. This TCR derives from a female donor with multiple sclerosis, enrolled in a pregnancy study. This chain's CDR3 is CASSLGTNPGETQYF. The CDR3, as DNA: TGTGCCAGCAGCTTAGGGACAAACCCCGGGGAGACCCAGTACTTC.